Listed here are 20 T cell receptor beta chains from one sample, sequenced in a study of T-cell memory formation after mild COVID-19. MiXCR, applied by TCRdb to the 5' RACE reads, yields one record per CDR3 protein. The table shows 150,000 or so distinct CDR3 sequences, with 13% to 15% occurring only once. The sequenced sample consisted of PBMCs or a T cell subset sorted from them (not recorded which). The receptors come from an adult woman who had mild COVID-19 (a few samples of this study predate the infection). Cell type and time point are not known.

This clonotype has more than one count but fewer than ten. The chain has TRBV12-3 or TRBV12-4 and TRBJ2-7, with TRBD2 as a possible D gene (6 bases). V lost 5 bases and J 0 bases, leaving 23 bases between the germline ends. The CDR3 is 18 amino acids. The DNA for the CDR3 is TGTGCCAGCAGTCCCCTGAGGTCGGGGGTTGGGAACTCCTACGAGCAGTACTTC. It codes for CASSPLRSGVGNSYEQYF.

CDR3 sequence reads: CSADGQGIGEQFF. The CDR3 region has the DNA TGCAGTGCTGACGGACAGGGGATCGGTGAGCAGTTCTTC. The chain uses TRBV20-1 and TRBJ2-1; 9 positions agree with TRBD1. Germline V gene sequence: CDR1 DFQATT, CDR2 SNEGSKA (reference sequence). CDR3 length: 13 residues. Germline trimming cut 5 bases from V and 9 bases from J; bases unmatched to any gene: 8.

This clonotype was seen ten or more times. This chain joins TRBV11-2 and TRBJ2-5, with D tentatively TRBD1 (6 bases). The CDR3 covers 13 residues. V was trimmed by 5 bases and J by 5 bases, leaving 12 bases between them. Germline V gene lookup returns CDR1 SGHAT and CDR2 FQNNGV. The CDR3 bases are TGTGCCAGCAGCAGACAGGTCGAGGAGACCCAGTACTTC. As protein: CASSRQVEETQYF.

This clonotype was observed a few times. This chain uses TRBV6-5 with TRBJ1-2; 7 bases map to TRBD1. The CDR3 is 14 amino acids. The trim removed 2 bases at V and 8 bases at J, leaving 8 bases unmatched. CDR1 MNHEY and CDR2 SVGAGI come from the germline V gene. The CDR3 here is CASSYQTGSDGYTF. CDR3 nucleotide sequence: TGTGCCAGCAGTTACCAGACAGGGTCGGACGGCTACACCTTC.

The V and J genes are TRBV7-9 and TRBJ2-1; tentative D call: TRBD2 (7 bases). Germline CDR1 and CDR2: SEHNR and FQNEAQ (reference sequence). The CDR3 has 15 residues. V lost 2 bases and J lost 8, with 16 bases in between. The CDR3 nucleotides are TGTGCCAGCAGCTTACACCGGGGGGCGGGTGATGAGCAGTTCTTC. It yields the protein CASSLHRGAGDEQFF.

This rearrangement joins TRBV25-1 to TRBJ2-2; possible D gene TRBD2, 6 bases. Germline V CDR1 and CDR2: MGHDK, SYGVNS. The CDR3 extends over 17 amino acids. The V gene lost 2 bases and the J gene lost 1 base, with 14 bases spanning the gap. Here the CDR3 DNA reads TGTGCCAGCAGTGAACATAGCGGTTGGGGGAACACCGGGGAGCTGTTTTTT. As protein: CASSEHSGWGNTGELFF. The full variable domain, in which reference TRBV25-1 and TRBJ2-2 provide the parts outside the CDR3, is EADIYQTPRYLVIGTGKKITLECSQTMGHDKMYWYQQDPGMELHLIHYSYGVNSTEKGDLSSESTVSRIRTEHFPLTLESARPSHTSQYLCASSEHSGWGNTGELFFGEGSRLTVL.

The chain carries TRBV5-1 and TRBJ2-7; 10 bases match TRBD1. CDR3 length: 14 residues. Germline V gives CDR1 SGHRS, CDR2 YFSETQ. Trimming took 1 base from V and 6 from J; bases not matched to a gene: 4. The CDR3 loop is CASSLSGTGVEQYF. DNA for the CDR3: TGCGCCAGCAGCTTGTCCGGGACAGGGGTCGAGCAGTACTTC. The full variable domain, its missing parts supplied by reference TRBV5-1 and TRBJ2-7, is KAGVTQTPRYLIKTRGQQVTLSCSPISGHRSVSWYQQTPGQGLQFLFEYFSETQRNKGNFPGRFSGRQFSNSRSEMNVSTLELGDSALYLCASSLSGTGVEQYFGPGTRLTVT.

This clonotype was counted a single time. A junction end diverges from the germline sequence, so it may reflect a read error. The V gene is TRBV29-1, the J gene TRBJ2-7; D might be TRBD2 (5 bases). The CDR3 covers 10 residues. Germline V gene lookup returns CDR1 SQVTM and CDR2 ANQGSEA. CDR3 nucleotide sequence: TGTAGCGTTGGGGTCTACGAGCAGTACTTC. As protein: CSVGVYEQYF.

This clonotype was counted a few times. This chain joins TRBV29-1 and TRBJ2-7; D may be TRBD1 or TRBD2 (5 bases each). Trimming removed 4 bases at V and 5 bases at J, with 12 bases between. The CDR3 is 12 residues long. CDR1 is SQVTM, CDR2 ANQGSEA, per germline. The CDR3 nucleotides are TGCAGCGTTGCGAGGGGTCTAAACGAGCAGTACTTC. Its translation: CSVARGLNEQYF.

This rearrangement joins TRBV5-1 to TRBJ2-1; D is perhaps TRBD1 (6 bases). The CDR3 is 18 amino acids. Deletions cut 4 bases from V and 1 base from J, with 21 bases between. Germline CDR1 reads SGHRS; CDR2 reads YFSETQ. This CDR3 reads CASSPGVMGGSSYNEQFF. The CDR3, as DNA: TGCGCCAGCAGCCCAGGGGTCATGGGCGGGTCTTCCTACAATGAGCAGTTCTTC.

V and J are TRBV7-9 and TRBJ2-5; D gene uncertain. The germline gives CDR1 SEHNR, CDR2 FQNEAQ (reference sequence). Trimming took off 6 bases at V and 1 base at J, with 21 bases between the two ends. The CDR3 totals 17 residues. In nucleotides, the CDR3 is TGTGCCAGCAGACCATCTTGGCGCGCAGTTATCCAAGAGACCCAGTACTTC. As protein: CASRPSWRAVIQETQYF.

This clonotype was observed a few times. The chain carries TRBV6-1 and TRBJ2-1, with D possibly being TRBD1 (6 bases). There are 12 residues in the CDR3. The V gene lost 0 bases and the J gene lost 13 bases, with 10 bases spanning the gap. In germline, CDR1 is MNHNS, CDR2 SASEGT. For the CDR3, the DNA is TGTGCCAGCAGTGAAGCGAGGGGGTCCCAGTTCTTC. This translates into CASSEARGSQFF.

V usage is TRBV24-1 and J usage is TRBJ1-2, with D perhaps matching TRBD1 (6 bases). Germline V gives CDR1 KGHDR, CDR2 SFDVKD. Trimming took 4 bases from V and 4 from J, leaving 12 bases between them. The CDR3 extends over 14 amino acids. In nucleotides, the CDR3 is TGTGCCACCAGTGAAAAGACAGGCTTCTATGGCTACACCTTC. The encoded protein is CATSEKTGFYGYTF.

This clonotype was recorded a few times. The chain links TRBV5-1 to TRBJ2-3, with 7 bases identical to TRBD1. This CDR3 comprises 14 residues. Losses at the gene ends were 4 bases for V and 2 bases for J; bases not matched to a gene: 4. The germline V gene has CDR1 SGHRS and CDR2 YFSETQ. This CDR3 is CASSKGQNTDTQYF. CDR3 DNA: TGCGCCAGCAGCAAGGGACAGAACACAGATACGCAGTATTTT.

This chain uses TRBV7-6 with TRBJ2-7; 10 bases match TRBD2. The CDR3 is 18 amino acids. The germline V gene encodes CDR1 SGHVS and CDR2 FNYEAQ. V dropped 2 bases and J dropped 3; count of bases not matched to a gene: 13. Written as DNA, the CDR3 is TGTGCCAGCAGCTTATCTAGCGGGAGTGCTTTGGGATTCTACGAGCAGTACTTC. Protein sequence: CASSLSSGSALGFYEQYF.

This clonotype has only a few counts. The chain has TRBV3-1 and TRBJ2-3; no definite D call. There are 14 residues in the CDR3. CDR1 is LGHDT and CDR2 is YNNKEL in the germline V gene (reference sequence). V lost 1 base to trimming and J lost 7 bases, with 12 bases between them. The CDR3: CASSQGALDYTQYF. CDR3 nucleotide sequence: TGTGCCAGCAGCCAAGGGGCGCTAGACTATACGCAGTATTTT.

The table lists this clonotype with a few counts. The chain has TRBV2 and TRBJ2-1; TRBD2 might be the D (5 bases). The CDR3 length is 14 residues. Per germline, CDR1 SNHLY and CDR2 FYNNEI. With 8 bases removed from V and 0 bases from J, the gap between germline ends came to 11 bases. In DNA, the CDR3 is TGTGCCAGCGATGGAGAGGGCTCCTACAATGAGCAGTTCTTC. Its protein product is CASDGEGSYNEQFF.

The genes are TRBV6-4 and TRBJ2-3; D not resolved. In germline, CDR1 is MRHNA, CDR2 SNTAGT. This CDR3 is built from 13 residues. The V and J ends lost 7 bases and 5 bases respectively, with 13 bases between them. Here the CDR3 reads CASKGAPQDTQYF. CDR3 DNA sequence: TGTGCCAGCAAAGGAGCTCCCCAAGATACGCAGTATTTT.

This clonotype was picked up a small number of times. The rearrangement joins TRBV4-3 to TRBJ2-3; 10 bases align to TRBD2. This CDR3 spans 17 amino acids. J lost 6 bases, V lost 0 bases, and 9 bases had no gene match. Per the germline V gene, CDR1 is LGHNA and CDR2 is YSLEER. Here the CDR3 DNA reads TGCGCCAGCAGCCAAGAACCTAGCGGGAGTATCCTGGATACGCAGTATTTT. Its translation is CASSQEPSGSILDTQYF.

The V and J genes are TRBV12-3 or TRBV12-4 and TRBJ1-2; D not resolved. V shed 2 bases and J shed 5 bases, with 12 bases lying between them. The CDR3 has 14 residues. The chain's CDR3 is CASSLKRTTYGYTF. In nucleotides, the CDR3 is TGTGCCAGCAGTTTAAAACGGACGACGTATGGCTACACCTTC.